What follows is one T cell receptor (beta chain) and its context. This record belongs to a study of CD8+CD57+ T cells in acquired aplastic anemia. Study-wide context: Sorted CD4+ and CD8+ cells yielded DNA averaging approximately 3.5 ug.

CDR1 is KGHSH, CDR2 LQKENI, per germline. V was pared by 5 bases and J by 7 bases, with 11 bases between. The CDR3 covers 13 residues. It was genomic DNA that served as the template for profiling TCR beta VDJ and CDR3. From the reads, TCRdb called clonotypes with MiXCR, one entry per CDR3 protein. Of about 200,000 distinct CDR3 sequences in the sample, roughly two thirds were seen once. Patients chosen for sequencing had shown CD8+CD57+ cell expansion by flow cytometry. Diagnosis of severe acquired aplastic anemia applied to all patients. Each patient gave a blood sample that was collected before any therapy had been received.

This TCR came from a human donor with aplastic anemia. Sequenced input: sorted CD4+, CD8+, or CD8+CD57+ T cells (not recorded which) from PBMCs. V is TRBV18 and J is TRBJ1-4; D gene ambiguous. In DNA form, the CDR3 reads TGTGCCAGCTCAGACCGGGCCCTTGAAAAACTGTTTTTT. Translation gives CASSDRALEKLFF.